Listed below are T cell receptor beta chains from one sample, sequenced in a study of shared clonotypes between healthy human individuals. The method was immunoSEQ multiplex PCR; TCRdb's version includes in-frame clones alone and lacks a portion of them. This sample has some 100,000 clones, with over 65% found just once. Material for sequencing was memory CD8+ T cells sorted from blood. Receptors originate from a woman under 40 in good health. Both conserved end residues are part of each CDR3. A D gene is named only where the DNA matches it firmly. Clone size is stated in some rows and not others, as once, few, many or a class when expanded.

abundance: -
d_gene: -
v_gene: TRBV28
j_gene: TRBJ2-5
CDR3nt: TGTGCCAGCAGCCCCCGGATAGTTCTGACCCAGTACTTC
CDR3aa: CASSPRIVLTQYF

abundance: -
d_gene: -
v_gene: TRBV7-2
j_gene: TRBJ2-7
CDR3nt: TGTGCCAGCAGCTTCTTGTGGGCCTTCCACGAGCAGTACTTC
CDR3aa: CASSFLWAFHEQYF

abundance: -
d_gene: -
v_gene: TRBV27
j_gene: TRBJ2-2
CDR3nt: TGTGCCAGCAGTTTTTTGGGCGGGTACACCGGGGAGCTGTTTTTT
CDR3aa: CASSFLGGYTGELFF

abundance: -
d_gene: -
v_gene: TRBV27
j_gene: TRBJ2-1
CDR3nt: TGTGCCAGCAGTTTGGCCCAGAGCTCCTACAATGAGCAGTTCTTC
CDR3aa: CASSLAQSSYNEQFF

abundance: -
d_gene: TRBD1
v_gene: TRBV5-6
j_gene: TRBJ2-5
CDR3nt: TGTGCCAGCAGCTTGGGGACAGGCCTCGGGACCCAGTACTTC
CDR3aa: CASSLGTGLGTQYF

abundance: few
d_gene: TRBD1
v_gene: TRBV29-1
j_gene: TRBJ2-7
CDR3nt: TGCAGCGTTGCGCAGGGGGACTACGAGCAGTACTTC
CDR3aa: CSVAQGDYEQYF

abundance: -
d_gene: -
v_gene: TRBV6-5
j_gene: TRBJ1-2
CDR3nt: TGTGCCAGCAGTTCGAATCCGGGACGGATGGACTATGGCTACACCTTC
CDR3aa: CASSSNPGRMDYGYTF

abundance: -
d_gene: -
v_gene: TRBV27
j_gene: TRBJ1-1
CDR3nt: TGTGCCAGCAGTTTAGCGGCGAGGACTGAAGCTTTCTTT
CDR3aa: CASSLAARTEAFF

abundance: -
d_gene: -
v_gene: TRBV21-1
j_gene: TRBJ2-2
CDR3nt: TGTGCCAGCAGCAAATTAGGACAGGGACACCGAACCGGGGAGCTGTTTTTT
CDR3aa: CASSKLGQGHRTGELFF

abundance: -
d_gene: -
v_gene: TRBV7-9
j_gene: TRBJ2-1
CDR3nt: TGTGCCAGCAGCCTGGTGGGGCGGGGAGTATCCTACAATGAGCAGTTCTTC
CDR3aa: CASSLVGRGVSYNEQFF

abundance: -
d_gene: TRBD2
v_gene: TRBV9
j_gene: TRBJ2-1
CDR3nt: TGTGCCAGCAGCGTAGCGCCTAGCGGGGGAAATGAGCAGTTCTTC
CDR3aa: CASSVAPSGGNEQFF

abundance: -
d_gene: -
v_gene: TRBV7-3
j_gene: TRBJ2-1
CDR3nt: TGTGCCAGCAGCTTAACGTATAGGCGGATGGTGGATGAGCAGTTCTTC
CDR3aa: CASSLTYRRMVDEQFF

abundance: -
d_gene: -
v_gene: TRBV27
j_gene: TRBJ1-5
CDR3nt: TGTGCCAGCAGCCTATATGGGGGCTATAGCAATCAGCCCCAGCATTTT
CDR3aa: CASSLYGGYSNQPQHF

abundance: -
d_gene: TRBD2
v_gene: TRBV2
j_gene: TRBJ2-1
CDR3nt: TGTGCCAGCAGTGAAGGGTGGTTAGCGGGCTACAATGAGCAGTTCTTC
CDR3aa: CASSEGWLAGYNEQFF

abundance: -
d_gene: -
v_gene: TRBV29-1
j_gene: TRBJ2-7
CDR3nt: TGCAGCGTTTTAGGGGGGTGGGAGCAGTACTTC
CDR3aa: CSVLGGWEQYF

abundance: many
d_gene: -
v_gene: TRBV6-6
j_gene: TRBJ2-1
CDR3nt: TGTGCCGTACAGGCGGGGAATGAGCAGTTCTTC
CDR3aa: CAVQAGNEQFF

abundance: few
d_gene: -
v_gene: TRBV25-1
j_gene: TRBJ1-6
CDR3nt: TGTGCCAGCAGTGATCGGAGTCAAGACAGTTCCCTCCACTTT
CDR3aa: CASSDRSQDSSLHF

abundance: -
d_gene: -
v_gene: TRBV4-1
j_gene: TRBJ2-4
CDR3nt: TGCGCCAGCAGCCGAGAGGACGTCGCCAAAAACATTCAGTACTTC
CDR3aa: CASSREDVAKNIQYF

abundance: few
d_gene: TRBD2
v_gene: TRBV5-1
j_gene: TRBJ2-3
CDR3nt: TGCGCCAGCAGCGAGAGCGGGAGCCGGGCCGGCACAGATACGCAGTATTTT
CDR3aa: CASSESGSRAGTDTQYF

abundance: many
d_gene: -
v_gene: TRBV5-1
j_gene: TRBJ2-2
CDR3nt: TGCGCCAGCAGCTTGGTGGGAGTAGTAAGCGGGGAGCTGTTTTTT
CDR3aa: CASSLVGVVSGELFF

abundance: -
d_gene: -
v_gene: TRBV25-1
j_gene: TRBJ2-7
CDR3nt: TGTGCCAGCAGTGATTTACGGATCCACGAGCAGTACTTC
CDR3aa: CASSDLRIHEQYF

abundance: many
d_gene: -
v_gene: TRBV4-1
j_gene: TRBJ2-1
CDR3nt: TGCGCCAGCAGCCAAGCGGGAGACGCGATCCCCTACAATGAGCAGTTCTTC
CDR3aa: CASSQAGDAIPYNEQFF

abundance: few
d_gene: -
v_gene: TRBV29-1
j_gene: TRBJ1-2
CDR3nt: TGCAGCGTTGAATCGGCACCTTATGGCTACACCTTC
CDR3aa: CSVESAPYGYTF

abundance: -
d_gene: -
v_gene: TRBV6-1
j_gene: TRBJ2-7
CDR3nt: TGTGCCAGCAGTTTGCAGGGTGAGGGGTACTACGAGCAGTACTTC
CDR3aa: CASSLQGEGYYEQYF

abundance: many
d_gene: -
v_gene: TRBV25-1
j_gene: TRBJ2-1
CDR3nt: TGTGCCAGCAGTCCTGAGGCTTACAATGAGCAGTTCTTC
CDR3aa: CASSPEAYNEQFF

abundance: -
d_gene: -
v_gene: TRBV28
j_gene: TRBJ1-4
CDR3nt: TGTGCCAGCAGGGGACCGGTCAATGAAAAACTGTTTTTT
CDR3aa: CASRGPVNEKLFF

abundance: -
d_gene: -
v_gene: TRBV28
j_gene: TRBJ1-2
CDR3nt: TGTGCCAGCACCCGTTTGGAGTTTCAGGGGTACACCTTC
CDR3aa: CASTRLEFQGYTF

abundance: -
d_gene: -
v_gene: TRBV7-2
j_gene: TRBJ2-7
CDR3nt: TGTGCCAGCAGCTCCCGTGGAGCGGATTACGAGCAGTACTTC
CDR3aa: CASSSRGADYEQYF

abundance: many
d_gene: -
v_gene: TRBV6-1
j_gene: TRBJ1-1
CDR3nt: TGTGCCAGCAGTGACAGCATGAACACTGAAGCTTTCTTT
CDR3aa: CASSDSMNTEAFF

abundance: few
d_gene: TRBD1
v_gene: TRBV19
j_gene: TRBJ2-2
CDR3nt: TGTGCCAGTAGACCCTCCGGGGACAGGATGATCGGGGAGCTGTTTTTT
CDR3aa: CASRPSGDRMIGELFF

abundance: -
d_gene: TRBD2
v_gene: TRBV5-1
j_gene: TRBJ2-7
CDR3nt: TGCGCCAGCAGCTCCGGGATCGGCGGGAGCTCCTACGAGCAGTACTTC
CDR3aa: CASSSGIGGSSYEQYF

abundance: -
d_gene: -
v_gene: TRBV4-2
j_gene: TRBJ1-5
CDR3nt: TGTGCCAGCAGCCAAACAGTGTTAAGCAATCAGCCCCAGCATTTT
CDR3aa: CASSQTVLSNQPQHF

abundance: few
d_gene: -
v_gene: TRBV6-5
j_gene: TRBJ1-2
CDR3nt: TGTGCCAGCAGTTACTCGGTTAACGGGGGCGACGGCTACACCTTC
CDR3aa: CASSYSVNGGDGYTF

abundance: -
d_gene: -
v_gene: TRBV4-1
j_gene: TRBJ2-7
CDR3nt: TGCGCCAGCAGCCAAGTCGGTGGCGGCCGGTACTACGAGCAGTACTTC
CDR3aa: CASSQVGGGRYYEQYF

abundance: -
d_gene: -
v_gene: TRBV13
j_gene: TRBJ1-1
CDR3nt: TGTGCCAGCAGCTCTTCAGGGGACACTGAAGCTTTCTTT
CDR3aa: CASSSSGDTEAFF

abundance: once
d_gene: -
v_gene: TRBV11-2
j_gene: TRBJ2-1
CDR3nt: TGTGCCAGCAGCCAGTCCCGGAGCTCCTACAATGAGCAGTTCTTC
CDR3aa: CASSQSRSSYNEQFF

abundance: -
d_gene: -
v_gene: TRBV6-5
j_gene: TRBJ1-1
CDR3nt: TGTGCCAGCAGACCTCTAGGGACTGTTGAAGCTTTCTTT
CDR3aa: CASRPLGTVEAFF

abundance: -
d_gene: TRBD1
v_gene: TRBV7-2
j_gene: TRBJ2-1
CDR3nt: TGTGCCAGCAGCCAATACAGGGGCTCCTACAATGAGCAGTTCTTC
CDR3aa: CASSQYRGSYNEQFF

abundance: -
d_gene: -
v_gene: TRBV27
j_gene: TRBJ2-7
CDR3nt: TGTGCCAGCAGTTTCTCCCCGACGCGCTACGAGCAGTACTTC
CDR3aa: CASSFSPTRYEQYF

abundance: -
d_gene: -
v_gene: TRBV13
j_gene: TRBJ1-1
CDR3nt: TGTGCCAGCAGCTTAGAGTCTCGGAACACTGAAGCTTTCTTT
CDR3aa: CASSLESRNTEAFF

abundance: -
d_gene: -
v_gene: TRBV14
j_gene: TRBJ1-1
CDR3nt: TGTGCCAGCAGCCAAGGGTCGCGAGGGTTTAGGGGTGAAGCTTTCTTT
CDR3aa: CASSQGSRGFRGEAFF

abundance: few
d_gene: -
v_gene: TRBV6-4
j_gene: TRBJ2-2
CDR3nt: TGTGCCAGCAGTGACGAGGGCGGTGCCGGGGAGCTGTTTTTT
CDR3aa: CASSDEGGAGELFF

abundance: -
d_gene: TRBD2
v_gene: TRBV15
j_gene: TRBJ2-3
CDR3nt: TGTGCCACCAGCAGAGCGAGCGGGAGGGCCGGATCAGATACGCAGTATTTT
CDR3aa: CATSRASGRAGSDTQYF

abundance: -
d_gene: -
v_gene: TRBV6-4
j_gene: TRBJ2-1
CDR3nt: TGTGCCAGCAGTGGGGACGCGAATCCGGGGAATGAGCAGTTCTTC
CDR3aa: CASSGDANPGNEQFF

abundance: once
d_gene: TRBD1
v_gene: TRBV2
j_gene: TRBJ1-5
CDR3nt: TGTGCCAGCACCCCGGACAGGGGTGCGGTTCAGCCCCAGCATTTT
CDR3aa: CASTPDRGAVQPQHF

abundance: -
d_gene: TRBD2
v_gene: TRBV27
j_gene: TRBJ2-7
CDR3nt: TGTGCTGCGGGACTAGCGGGAGGGGGGGAGCAGTACTTC
CDR3aa: CAAGLAGGGEQYF

abundance: -
d_gene: TRBD1
v_gene: TRBV6-6
j_gene: TRBJ2-1
CDR3nt: TGTGCCAGCGGAAACAGGGGGAACTTTGGTAATGAGCAGTTCTTC
CDR3aa: CASGNRGNFGNEQFF

abundance: -
d_gene: -
v_gene: TRBV4-1
j_gene: TRBJ2-7
CDR3nt: TGCGCCAGCAGCCAAGCGTGGTCGGAGGCCTACGAGCAGTACTTC
CDR3aa: CASSQAWSEAYEQYF

abundance: few
d_gene: TRBD2
v_gene: TRBV10-2
j_gene: TRBJ2-1
CDR3nt: TGCGCCAGCAGTGACGGAGGCGGGGGTTCCTACAATGAGCAGTTCTTC
CDR3aa: CASSDGGGGSYNEQFF

abundance: -
d_gene: -
v_gene: TRBV30
j_gene: TRBJ2-3
CDR3nt: TGTGCCTGGACTTGGGAGGACTCCCCTTGGTGGGATACGCAGTATTTT
CDR3aa: CAWTWEDSPWWDTQYF

abundance: -
d_gene: TRBD1
v_gene: TRBV28
j_gene: TRBJ2-1
CDR3nt: TGTGCCAGCAGTTTTACAGGGGGCTCCTACAATGAGCAGTTCTTC
CDR3aa: CASSFTGGSYNEQFF

abundance: -
d_gene: -
v_gene: TRBV6-1
j_gene: TRBJ1-4
CDR3nt: TGTGCCAGCAGTGAAGCCACAGGACATGAAAAACTGTTTTTT
CDR3aa: CASSEATGHEKLFF

abundance: -
d_gene: -
v_gene: TRBV7-9
j_gene: TRBJ2-2
CDR3nt: TGTGCCAGCAGTTCGGGGGCAACGAACACCGGGGAGCTGTTTTTT
CDR3aa: CASSSGATNTGELFF

abundance: -
d_gene: TRBD2
v_gene: TRBV19
j_gene: TRBJ2-1
CDR3nt: TGTGCCAGTAGTCTGGCTAGCGGGAGTTACGATGAGCAGTTCTTC
CDR3aa: CASSLASGSYDEQFF

abundance: -
d_gene: -
v_gene: TRBV19
j_gene: TRBJ1-5
CDR3nt: TGTGCCAGTAGTATAGTAGAAGGGGCTTTGGACAATCAGCCCCAGCATTTT
CDR3aa: CASSIVEGALDNQPQHF

abundance: many
d_gene: TRBD1
v_gene: TRBV6-5
j_gene: TRBJ1-5
CDR3nt: TGTGCCAGTCTTAATAGGGACAGGGGGCATCAGCCCCAGCATTTT
CDR3aa: CASLNRDRGHQPQHF

abundance: -
d_gene: -
v_gene: TRBV27
j_gene: TRBJ2-1
CDR3nt: TGTGCCAGCAGTTCTAATGGACATGAGCAGTTCTTC
CDR3aa: CASSSNGHEQFF

abundance: -
d_gene: -
v_gene: TRBV19
j_gene: TRBJ2-2
CDR3nt: TGTGCCAGTAGTACTTGGTCCACCGGGGAGCTGTTTTTT
CDR3aa: CASSTWSTGELFF

abundance: -
d_gene: TRBD1
v_gene: TRBV6-7
j_gene: TRBJ1-2
CDR3nt: TGTGCCAGCACCCCGGGACAGGGTAGAGCTAACTATGGCTACACCTTC
CDR3aa: CASTPGQGRANYGYTF

abundance: -
d_gene: -
v_gene: TRBV19
j_gene: TRBJ1-3
CDR3nt: TGTGCCAGTAGTCTCATGACTTTCTCTGGAAACACCATATATTTT
CDR3aa: CASSLMTFSGNTIYF